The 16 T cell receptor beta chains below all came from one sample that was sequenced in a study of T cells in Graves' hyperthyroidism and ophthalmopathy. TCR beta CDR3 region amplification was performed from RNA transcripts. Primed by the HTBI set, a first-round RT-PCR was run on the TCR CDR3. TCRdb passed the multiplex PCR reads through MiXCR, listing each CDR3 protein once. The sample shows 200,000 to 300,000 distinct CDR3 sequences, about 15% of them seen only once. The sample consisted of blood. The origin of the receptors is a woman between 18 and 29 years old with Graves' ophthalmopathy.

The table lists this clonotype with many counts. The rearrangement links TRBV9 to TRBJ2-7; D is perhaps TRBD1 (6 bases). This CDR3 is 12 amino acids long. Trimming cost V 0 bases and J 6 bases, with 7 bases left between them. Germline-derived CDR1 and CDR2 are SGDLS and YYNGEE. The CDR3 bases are TGTGCCAGCAGCGTAGTAGGGGGCGAGCAGTACTTC. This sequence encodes CASSVVGGEQYF.

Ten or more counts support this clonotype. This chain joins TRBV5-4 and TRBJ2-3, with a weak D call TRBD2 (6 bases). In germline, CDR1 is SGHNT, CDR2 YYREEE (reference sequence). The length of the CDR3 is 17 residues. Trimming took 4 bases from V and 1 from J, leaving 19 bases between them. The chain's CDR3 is CASSHSGLPLGTDTQYF. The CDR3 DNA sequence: TGTGCCAGCAGCCATTCGGGACTCCCCCTTGGCACAGATACGCAGTATTTT.

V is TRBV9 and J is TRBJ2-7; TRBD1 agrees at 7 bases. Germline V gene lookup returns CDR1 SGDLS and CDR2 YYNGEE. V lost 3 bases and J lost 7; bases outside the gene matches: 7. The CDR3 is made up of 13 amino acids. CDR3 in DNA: TGTGCCAGCAGCGCGAGACAGGGCGGGGAGCAGTACTTC. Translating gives CASSARQGGEQYF.

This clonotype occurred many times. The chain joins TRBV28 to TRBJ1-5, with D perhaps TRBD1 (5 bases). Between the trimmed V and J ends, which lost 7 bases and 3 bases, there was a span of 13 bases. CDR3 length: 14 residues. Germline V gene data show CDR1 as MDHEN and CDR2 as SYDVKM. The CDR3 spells CASTMEGVNQPQHF. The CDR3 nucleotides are TGTGCCAGCACTATGGAAGGGGTCAATCAGCCCCAGCATTTT.

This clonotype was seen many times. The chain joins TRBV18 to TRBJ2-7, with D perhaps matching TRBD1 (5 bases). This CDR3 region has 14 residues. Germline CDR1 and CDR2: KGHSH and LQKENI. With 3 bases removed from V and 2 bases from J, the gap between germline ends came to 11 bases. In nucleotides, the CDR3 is TGTGCCAGCTCACCCAGACAGAGAACCTACGAGCAGTACTTC. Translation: CASSPRQRTYEQYF.

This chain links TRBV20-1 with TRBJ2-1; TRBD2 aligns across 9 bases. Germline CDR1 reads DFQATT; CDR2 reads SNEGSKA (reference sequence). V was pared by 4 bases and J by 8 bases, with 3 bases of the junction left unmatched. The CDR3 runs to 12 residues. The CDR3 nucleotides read TGCAGTGCTATGAGCGGGAGGTATGAGCAGTTCTTC. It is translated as CSAMSGRYEQFF.

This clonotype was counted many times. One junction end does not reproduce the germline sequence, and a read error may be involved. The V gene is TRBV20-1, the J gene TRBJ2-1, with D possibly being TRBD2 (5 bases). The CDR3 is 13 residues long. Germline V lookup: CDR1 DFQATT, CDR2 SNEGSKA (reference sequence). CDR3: CSARGWPGNEQFF. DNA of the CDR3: TGCAGTGCAAGAGGGTGGCCGGGCAATGAGCAGTTCTTC.

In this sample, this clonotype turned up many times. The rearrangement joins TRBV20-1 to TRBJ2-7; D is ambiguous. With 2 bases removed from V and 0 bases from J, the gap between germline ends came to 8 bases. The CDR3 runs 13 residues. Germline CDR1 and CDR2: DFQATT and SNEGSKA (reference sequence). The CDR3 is CSARFPSSYEQYF. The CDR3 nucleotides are TGCAGTGCTAGATTCCCGTCCTCCTACGAGCAGTACTTC.

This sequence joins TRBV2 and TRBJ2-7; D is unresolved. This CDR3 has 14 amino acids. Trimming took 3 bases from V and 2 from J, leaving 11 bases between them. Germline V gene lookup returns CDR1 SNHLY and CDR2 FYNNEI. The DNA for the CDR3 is TGTGCCAGCAGTGAGTCGGGCTCCGCCTACGAGCAGTACTTC. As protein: CASSESGSAYEQYF.

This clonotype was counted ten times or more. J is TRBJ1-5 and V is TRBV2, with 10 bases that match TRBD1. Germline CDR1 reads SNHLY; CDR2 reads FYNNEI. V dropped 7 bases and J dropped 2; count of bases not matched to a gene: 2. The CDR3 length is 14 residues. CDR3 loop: CASKGTGGNQPQHF. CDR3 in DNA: TGTGCCAGCAAAGGGACAGGGGGCAATCAGCCCCAGCATTTT.

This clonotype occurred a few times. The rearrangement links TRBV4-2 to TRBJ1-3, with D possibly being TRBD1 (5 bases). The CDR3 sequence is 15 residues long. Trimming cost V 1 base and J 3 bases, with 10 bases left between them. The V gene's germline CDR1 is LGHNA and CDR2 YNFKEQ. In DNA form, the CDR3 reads TGTGCCAGCAGCCAAGTGGCAGGGATTGGAAACACCATATATTTT. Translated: CASSQVAGIGNTIYF.

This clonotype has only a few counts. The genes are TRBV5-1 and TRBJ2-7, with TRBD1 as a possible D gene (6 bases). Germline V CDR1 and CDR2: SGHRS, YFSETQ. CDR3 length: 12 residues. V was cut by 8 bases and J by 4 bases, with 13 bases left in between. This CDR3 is CARQGCLYEQYF. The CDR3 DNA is TGCGCCAGACAGGGATGTTTATACGAGCAGTACTTC.

This CDR3 reads CSAPGTGTSGRASRDTQYF. The CDR3 bases are TGCAGTGCCCCCGGGACCGGGACTAGCGGGAGGGCCTCTAGAGATACGCAGTATTTT. This chain joins TRBV20-1 and TRBJ2-3; 16 nucleotides agree with TRBD2. The CDR3 runs 19 residues. V shed 6 bases, J shed 5 bases, and the junction held 17 bases outside the gene matches. The germline V gene encodes CDR1 DFQATT and CDR2 SNEGSKA (reference sequence).

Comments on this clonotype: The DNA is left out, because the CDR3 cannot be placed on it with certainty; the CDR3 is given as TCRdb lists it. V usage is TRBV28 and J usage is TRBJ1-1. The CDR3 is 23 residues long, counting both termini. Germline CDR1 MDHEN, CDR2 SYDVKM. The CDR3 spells CASSLRGRASETQYFGPDTEAFF.

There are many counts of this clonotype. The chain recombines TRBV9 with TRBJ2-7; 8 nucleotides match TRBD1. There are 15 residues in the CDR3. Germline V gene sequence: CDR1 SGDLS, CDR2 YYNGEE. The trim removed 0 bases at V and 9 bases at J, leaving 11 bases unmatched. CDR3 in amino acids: CASSVELGQAEVQYF. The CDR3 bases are TGTGCCAGCAGCGTAGAACTGGGACAGGCAGAGGTGCAGTACTTC.

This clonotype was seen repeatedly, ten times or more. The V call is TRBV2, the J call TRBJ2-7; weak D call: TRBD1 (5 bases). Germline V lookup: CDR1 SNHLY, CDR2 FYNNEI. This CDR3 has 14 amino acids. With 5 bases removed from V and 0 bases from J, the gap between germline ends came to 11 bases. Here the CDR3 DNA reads TGTGCCAGCAGTCCCAGGGCCCTCTCCTACGAGCAGTACTTC. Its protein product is CASSPRALSYEQYF.